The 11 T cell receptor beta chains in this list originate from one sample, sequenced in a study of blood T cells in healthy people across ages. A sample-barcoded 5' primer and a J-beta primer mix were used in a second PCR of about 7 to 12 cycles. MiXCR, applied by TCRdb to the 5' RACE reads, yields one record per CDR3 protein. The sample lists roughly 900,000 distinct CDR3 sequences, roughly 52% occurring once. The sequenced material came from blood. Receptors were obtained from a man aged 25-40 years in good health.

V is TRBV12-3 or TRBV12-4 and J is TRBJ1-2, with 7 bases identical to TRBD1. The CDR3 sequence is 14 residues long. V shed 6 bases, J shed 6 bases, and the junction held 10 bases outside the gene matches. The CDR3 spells CASSSPLGGDGYTF. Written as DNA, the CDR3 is TGTGCCAGCAGCTCCCCCCTAGGGGGCGATGGCTACACCTTC.

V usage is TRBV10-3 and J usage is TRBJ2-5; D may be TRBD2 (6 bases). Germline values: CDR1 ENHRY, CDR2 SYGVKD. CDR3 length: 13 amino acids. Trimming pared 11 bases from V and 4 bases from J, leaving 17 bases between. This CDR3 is CASRPSEGETQYF. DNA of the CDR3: TGTGCCTCCCGCCCTAGCGAGGGAGAGACCCAGTACTTC.

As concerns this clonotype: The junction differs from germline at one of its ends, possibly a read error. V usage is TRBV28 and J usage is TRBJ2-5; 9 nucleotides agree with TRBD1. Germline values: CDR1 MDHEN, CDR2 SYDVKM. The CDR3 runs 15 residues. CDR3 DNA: TGTGCCAGCAGTTTATCGGGGACAGGGTCGGAGACCCGGTACTTC. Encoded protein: CASSLSGTGSETRYF.

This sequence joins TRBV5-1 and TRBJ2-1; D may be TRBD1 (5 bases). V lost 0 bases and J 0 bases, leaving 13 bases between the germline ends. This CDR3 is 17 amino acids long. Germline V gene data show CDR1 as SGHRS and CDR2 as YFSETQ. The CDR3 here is CASSLGYRSSSYNEQFF. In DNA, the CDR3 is TGCGCCAGCAGCTTGGGATACAGGTCCAGCTCCTACAATGAGCAGTTCTTC. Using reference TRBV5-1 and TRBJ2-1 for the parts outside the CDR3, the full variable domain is KAGVTQTPRYLIKTRGQQVTLSCSPISGHRSVSWYQQTPGQGLQFLFEYFSETQRNKGNFPGRFSGRQFSNSRSEMNVSTLELGDSALYLCASSLGYRSSSYNEQFFGPGTRLTVL.

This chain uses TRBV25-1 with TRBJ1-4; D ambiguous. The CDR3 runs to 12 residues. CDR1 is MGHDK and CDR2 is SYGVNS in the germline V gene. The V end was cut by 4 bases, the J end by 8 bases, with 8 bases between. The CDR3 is CASSGPGEKLFF. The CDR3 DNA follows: TGTGCCAGCAGTGGGCCCGGGGAAAAACTGTTTTTT.

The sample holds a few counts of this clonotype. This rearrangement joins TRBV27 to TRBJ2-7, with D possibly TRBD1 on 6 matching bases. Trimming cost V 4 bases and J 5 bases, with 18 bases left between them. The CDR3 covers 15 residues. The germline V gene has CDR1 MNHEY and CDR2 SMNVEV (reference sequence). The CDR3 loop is CASSWSGVLENEQYF. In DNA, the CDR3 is TGTGCCAGCAGTTGGTCAGGGGTGCTGGAGAACGAGCAGTACTTC.

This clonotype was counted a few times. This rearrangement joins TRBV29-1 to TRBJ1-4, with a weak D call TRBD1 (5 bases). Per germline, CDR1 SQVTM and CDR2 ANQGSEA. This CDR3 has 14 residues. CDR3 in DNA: TGCAGTTTCCGTGGCGGGGGGTCTAATGAAAAACTGTTTTTT. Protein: CSFRGGGSNEKLFF.

CDR3 residues: CASSSWTGATQETQYF. CDR3 coding DNA: TGTGCCAGCAGCTCCTGGACAGGGGCCACCCAAGAGACCCAGTACTTC. The chain joins TRBV7-2 to TRBJ2-4, with 9 positions matching TRBD1. The J call may be in error: the DNA end matches TRBJ2-5 better. The germline V gene encodes CDR1 SGHTA and CDR2 FQGNSA. The CDR3 consists of 16 residues.

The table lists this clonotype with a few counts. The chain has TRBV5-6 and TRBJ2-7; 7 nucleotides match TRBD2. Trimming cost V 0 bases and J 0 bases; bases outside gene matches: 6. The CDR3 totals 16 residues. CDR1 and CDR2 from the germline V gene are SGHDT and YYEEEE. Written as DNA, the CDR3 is TGTGCCAGCAGCTTGGGAGCGGGGATTAACTCCTACGAGCAGTACTTC. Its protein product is CASSLGAGINSYEQYF.

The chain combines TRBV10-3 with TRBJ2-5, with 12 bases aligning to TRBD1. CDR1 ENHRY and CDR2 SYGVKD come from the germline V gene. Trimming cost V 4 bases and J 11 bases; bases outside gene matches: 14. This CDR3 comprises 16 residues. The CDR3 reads CAISGGTGGTYNEQYF. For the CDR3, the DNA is TGTGCCATCAGTGGGGGGACAGGGGGCACCTACAATGAACAGTACTTC.

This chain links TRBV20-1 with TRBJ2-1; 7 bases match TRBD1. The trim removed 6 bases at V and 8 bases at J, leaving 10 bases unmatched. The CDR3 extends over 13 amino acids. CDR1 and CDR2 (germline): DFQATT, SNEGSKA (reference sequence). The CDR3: CSATGRGGDEQFF. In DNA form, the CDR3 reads TGCAGTGCCACAGGGCGAGGGGGCGATGAGCAGTTCTTC.